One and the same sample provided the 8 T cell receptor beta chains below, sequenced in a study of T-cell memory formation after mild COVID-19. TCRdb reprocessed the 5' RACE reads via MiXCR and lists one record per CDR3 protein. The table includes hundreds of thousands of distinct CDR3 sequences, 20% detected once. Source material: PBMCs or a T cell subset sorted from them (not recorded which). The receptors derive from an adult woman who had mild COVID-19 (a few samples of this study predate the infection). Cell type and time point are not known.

CDR3 sequence (DNA): TGTGCCATCAGTGAGTACACAACGAACACCGGGGAGCTGTTTTTT. Protein sequence: CAISEYTTNTGELFF. The chain has TRBV10-3 and TRBJ2-2; no reliable D call. This CDR3 has 15 residues. Per germline, CDR1 ENHRY and CDR2 SYGVKD. Trimming cost V 1 base and J 0 bases, with 6 bases left between them.

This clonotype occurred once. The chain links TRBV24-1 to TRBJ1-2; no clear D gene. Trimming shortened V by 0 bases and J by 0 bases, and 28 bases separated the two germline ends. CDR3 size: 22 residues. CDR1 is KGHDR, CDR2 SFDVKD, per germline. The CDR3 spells CATSDLAPGSQDGMVPNYGYTF. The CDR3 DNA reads TGTGCCACCAGTGATTTGGCGCCCGGGTCCCAGGACGGAATGGTGCCTAACTATGGCTACACCTTC.

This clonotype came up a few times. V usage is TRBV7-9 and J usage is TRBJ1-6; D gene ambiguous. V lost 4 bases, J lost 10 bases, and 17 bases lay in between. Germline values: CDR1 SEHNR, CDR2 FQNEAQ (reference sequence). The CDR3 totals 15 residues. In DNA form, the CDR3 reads TGTGCCAGCAGCTCCAAAGAGTTGGGAGGGTCACCCCTCCACTTT. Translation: CASSSKELGGSPLHF.

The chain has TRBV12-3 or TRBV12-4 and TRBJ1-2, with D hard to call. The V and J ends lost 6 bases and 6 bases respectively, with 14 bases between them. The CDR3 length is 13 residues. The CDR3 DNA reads TGTGCCAGCAGAATTACGGCCGGGGATGGCTACACCTTC. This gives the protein CASRITAGDGYTF.

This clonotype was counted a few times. DNA of the CDR3: TGTGCCAGCAGCCCAACCTCCCTAGTGCCTGAGCAGTTCTTC. It yields the protein CASSPTSLVPEQFF. V is TRBV7-9 and J is TRBJ2-1; D gene ambiguous. The CDR3 loop spans 14 amino acids. Germline values: CDR1 SEHNR, CDR2 FQNEAQ (reference sequence). Trimming left V 5 bases short and J 9 bases short, with 17 bases between.

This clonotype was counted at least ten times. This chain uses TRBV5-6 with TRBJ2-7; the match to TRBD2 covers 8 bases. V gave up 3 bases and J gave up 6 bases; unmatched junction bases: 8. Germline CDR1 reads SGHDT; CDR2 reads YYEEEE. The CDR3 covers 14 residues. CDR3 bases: TGTGCCAGCAGCTCCCAAAGCGGGAGTGGCGAGCAGTACTTC. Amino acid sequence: CASSSQSGSGEQYF.

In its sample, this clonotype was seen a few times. The CDR3 loop reads CASSDHKPGGADTQYF. CDR3 sequence (DNA): TGTGCCAGCAGCGACCACAAGCCCGGGGGGGCAGATACGCAGTATTTT. J is TRBJ2-3 and V is TRBV13; 8 bases fit TRBD2. The CDR3 spans 16 residues. V lost 5 bases to trimming and J lost 4 bases; unmatched junction nucleotides: 11. Germline values: CDR1 PRHDT, CDR2 FYEKMQ (reference sequence). The full variable domain, completed using reference TRBV13 and TRBJ2-3, is AAGVIQSPRHLIKEKRETATLKCYPIPRHDTVYWYQQGPGQDPQFLISFYEKMQSDKGSIPDRFSAQQFSDYHSELNMSSLELGDSALYFCASSDHKPGGADTQYFGPGTRLTVL.

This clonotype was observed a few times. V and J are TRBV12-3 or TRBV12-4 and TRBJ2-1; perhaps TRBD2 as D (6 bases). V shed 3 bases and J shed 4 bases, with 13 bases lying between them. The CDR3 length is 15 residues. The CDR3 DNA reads TGTGCCAGCAGTTTCGGGACTCAAGGGTACAATGAGCAGTTCTTC. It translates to CASSFGTQGYNEQFF.